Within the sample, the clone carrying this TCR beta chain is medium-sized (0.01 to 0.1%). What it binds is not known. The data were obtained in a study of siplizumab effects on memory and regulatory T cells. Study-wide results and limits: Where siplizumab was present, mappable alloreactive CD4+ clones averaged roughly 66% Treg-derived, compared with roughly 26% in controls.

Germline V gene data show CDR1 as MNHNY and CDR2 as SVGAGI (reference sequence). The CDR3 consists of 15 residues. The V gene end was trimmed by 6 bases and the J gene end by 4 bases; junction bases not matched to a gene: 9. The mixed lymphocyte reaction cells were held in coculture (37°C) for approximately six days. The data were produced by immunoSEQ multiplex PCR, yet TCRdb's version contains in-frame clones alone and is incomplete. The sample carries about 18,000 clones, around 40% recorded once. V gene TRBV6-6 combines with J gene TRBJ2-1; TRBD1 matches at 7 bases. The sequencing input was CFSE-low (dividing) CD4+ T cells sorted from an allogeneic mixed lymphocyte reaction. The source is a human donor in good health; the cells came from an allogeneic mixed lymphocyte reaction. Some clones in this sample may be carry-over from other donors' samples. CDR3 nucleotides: TGTGCCAGCAGCCCCCCCGCAGGGGGATACAATGAGCAGTTCTTC. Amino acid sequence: CASSPPAGGYNEQFF.